This is a list of T cell receptor beta chains from one sample in a study of blood T cell repertoires in COVID-19. TCRdb's table, derived via immunoSEQ multiplex PCR, lists solely in-frame clones and lacks some. The repertoire holds approximately 340,000 clones, 80% to 90% seen once, with 2.5% to 3% in the top ten. The sequencing sample was made of peripheral blood. These receptors originate from a man aged 25-45 years with active or convalescent COVID-19. The CDR3 runs from the conserved cysteine through the conserved F or W. D genes are given only for firm matches. Clone size is not always given. Where it is, it says once, few, many or a class for expanded clones.

V: TRBV2
D: TRBD2
size: -
J: TRBJ2-3
CDR3: CASSAYWAGALDTQYF
DNA: TGTGCCAGCAGTGCCTACTGGGCGGGAGCTTTAGATACGCAGTATTTT

V: TRBV4-1
D: -
size: few
J: TRBJ1-5
CDR3: CASSQDGVQGPQHF
DNA: TGCGCCAGCAGCCAAGATGGGGTGCAGGGGCCCCAGCATTTT

V: TRBV4-2
D: TRBD2
size: few
J: TRBJ2-1
CDR3: CASSRGAGGTYNEQFF
DNA: TGTGCCAGCAGCCGGGGGGCGGGGGGCACCTACAATGAGCAGTTCTTC

V: TRBV19
D: -
size: -
J: TRBJ2-5
CDR3: CASSISGIKMQETQYF
DNA: TGTGCCAGTAGTATTTCAGGGATTAAGATGCAAGAGACCCAGTACTTC

V: TRBV4-2
D: -
size: -
J: TRBJ1-1
CDR3: CASSQLGGGAAFF
DNA: TGTGCCAGCAGCCAATTAGGGGGGGGCGCAGCTTTCTTT

V: TRBV6-5
D: -
size: -
J: TRBJ1-2
CDR3: CASSYSEENGYTF
DNA: TGTGCCAGCAGTTACTCGGAGGAGAATGGCTACACCTTC

V: TRBV1
D: -
size: -
J: TRBJ2-1
CDR3: CTSSLSARGRTYNEQFF
DNA: TGCACCAGCAGCCTCTCCGCCAGGGGGCGAACCTACAATGAGCAGTTCTTC

V: TRBV4-2
D: TRBD1
size: -
J: TRBJ1-1
CDR3: CASSRDRVSTEAFF
DNA: TGTGCCAGCAGCAGGGACAGGGTGAGTACTGAAGCTTTCTTT

V: TRBV28
D: TRBD2
size: -
J: TRBJ2-3
CDR3: CATLAGGRMPDTQYF
DNA: TGTGCCACCCTAGCGGGAGGGCGAATGCCAGATACGCAGTATTTT

V: TRBV21-1
D: -
size: -
J: TRBJ1-2
CDR3: CASSKVPRRGYTF
DNA: TGTGCCAGCAGCAAAGTCCCTCGGCGGGGCTACACCTTC

V: TRBV7-3
D: TRBD2
size: -
J: TRBJ2-1
CDR3: CASSRTFGGGNEQFF
DNA: TGTGCCAGCAGCCGAACGTTCGGGGGGGGCAATGAGCAGTTCTTC

V: TRBV6-2/TRBV6-3
D: TRBD2
size: -
J: TRBJ2-1
CDR3: CASSYRKAGVPGEQFF
DNA: TGTGCCAGCAGTTACCGGAAGGCGGGGGTACCCGGGGAGCAGTTCTTC

V: TRBV30
D: -
size: -
J: TRBJ2-7
CDR3: CAWRGRYEQYF
DNA: TGTGCCTGGAGGGGCCGCTACGAGCAGTACTTC

V: TRBV24-1
D: -
size: -
J: TRBJ1-3
CDR3: CATSVGLRFTIYF
DNA: TGTGCCACCAGTGTGGGCCTGAGATTCACCATATATTTT

V: TRBV3-1/TRBV3-2
D: -
size: -
J: TRBJ2-5
CDR3: CASSQDDIRGRETQYF
DNA: TGTGCCAGCAGCCAAGATGATATCAGGGGACGAGAGACCCAGTACTTC

V: TRBV18
D: -
size: -
J: TRBJ1-2
CDR3: CASSPPEIAFPGNYGYTF
DNA: TGTGCCAGCTCACCACCGGAAATTGCATTCCCGGGGAACTATGGCTACACCTTC

V: TRBV7-9
D: -
size: -
J: TRBJ1-2
CDR3: CASSFPGEGYGYTF
DNA: TGTGCCAGCAGCTTCCCAGGGGAGGGCTATGGCTACACCTTC

V: TRBV4-3
D: TRBD2
size: -
J: TRBJ2-1
CDR3: CASSQDGPTSGGPDEQFF
DNA: TGCGCCAGCAGCCAAGATGGCCCAACTAGCGGGGGACCCGATGAGCAGTTCTTC

V: TRBV27
D: TRBD1
size: -
J: TRBJ2-7
CDR3: CASSYRQGLGEQYF
DNA: TGTGCCAGCAGTTACAGACAGGGATTGGGTGAGCAGTACTTC

V: TRBV11-2
D: -
size: -
J: TRBJ2-6
CDR3: CASSSPRAGANVLTF
DNA: TGTGCCAGCAGCTCCCCGCGGGCTGGGGCCAACGTCCTGACTTTC

V: TRBV7-3
D: -
size: -
J: TRBJ2-3
CDR3: CASSVGVSDTQYF
DNA: TGTGCCAGCAGCGTCGGGGTCTCAGATACGCAGTATTTT

V: TRBV7-2
D: TRBD1
size: once
J: TRBJ2-3
CDR3: CASNHRDRGKYTQYF
DNA: TGTGCCAGCAACCACCGGGACAGGGGGAAGTATACGCAGTATTTT

V: TRBV20-1
D: -
size: -
J: TRBJ2-7
CDR3: CSAKRDEQYF
DNA: TGCAGTGCAAAGCGAGACGAGCAGTACTTC

V: TRBV5-5
D: -
size: -
J: TRBJ2-5
CDR3: CASSLNRQETQYF
DNA: TGTGCCAGCAGCTTGAACAGGCAAGAGACCCAGTACTTC

V: TRBV4-2
D: -
size: -
J: TRBJ1-1
CDR3: CASSPPHVEGTTEAFF
DNA: TGTGCCAGCAGCCCTCCCCATGTGGAGGGTACCACTGAAGCTTTCTTT

V: TRBV5-5
D: -
size: -
J: TRBJ1-6
CDR3: CATGEAYNSPLHF
DNA: TGTGCCACCGGGGAAGCCTATAATTCACCCCTCCACTTT

V: TRBV7-9
D: -
size: once
J: TRBJ2-3
CDR3: CASSLGASNTDTQYF
DNA: TGTGCCAGCAGCTTAGGGGCTAGCAACACAGATACGCAGTATTTT

V: TRBV5-1
D: -
size: -
J: TRBJ1-6
CDR3: CASSLREGPYNSPLHF
DNA: TGCGCCAGCAGCCTCAGGGAGGGGCCTTATAATTCACCCCTCCACTTT

V: TRBV7-2
D: -
size: -
J: TRBJ2-7
CDR3: CASSFSAGTPYEQYF
DNA: TGTGCCAGCAGCTTTAGCGCGGGGACCCCCTACGAGCAGTACTTC

V: TRBV12-3/TRBV12-4
D: -
size: -
J: TRBJ1-2
CDR3: CASSLADHRAPTF
DNA: TGTGCCAGCAGTTTAGCAGACCACAGGGCCCCGACCTTC

V: TRBV11-3
D: -
size: -
J: TRBJ1-6
CDR3: CASRRLALTVKRSHF
DNA: TGTGCCAGCAGGAGGCTCGCCTTGACTGTTAAAAGGTCCCACTTT

V: TRBV5-4
D: TRBD1
size: -
J: TRBJ2-5
CDR3: CASSGGQGYQETQYF
DNA: TGTGCCAGCAGCGGGGGACAGGGGTACCAAGAGACCCAGTACTTC

V: TRBV11-3
D: -
size: -
J: TRBJ1-1
CDR3: CASSPVANTEAFF
DNA: TGTGCCAGCAGCCCGGTAGCGAACACTGAAGCTTTCTTT

V: TRBV4-3
D: -
size: -
J: TRBJ1-6
CDR3: CASSQDRRGSPLHF
DNA: TGCGCCAGCAGCCAAGATCGTAGGGGGTCACCCCTCCACTTT

V: TRBV7-2
D: TRBD2
size: -
J: TRBJ2-3
CDR3: CASSFAGGDLDTQYF
DNA: TGTGCCAGCAGCTTTGCGGGGGGCGACTTAGATACGCAGTATTTT

V: TRBV6-2/TRBV6-3
D: -
size: once
J: TRBJ2-3
CDR3: CASCLWGDADTQYF
DNA: TGTGCCAGCTGCCTGTGGGGGGATGCAGATACGCAGTATTTT

V: TRBV27
D: -
size: -
J: TRBJ2-1
CDR3: CASMGLATNEQFF
DNA: TGTGCCAGCATGGGCCTAGCGACCAATGAGCAGTTCTTC

V: TRBV5-4
D: -
size: -
J: TRBJ1-2
CDR3: CASSLDPGKGYTF
DNA: TGTGCCAGCAGCTTGGACCCAGGGAAGGGCTACACCTTC

V: TRBV11-3
D: TRBD1
size: few
J: TRBJ1-1
CDR3: CAVRKGASNTEAFF
DNA: TGTGCCGTTAGGAAGGGGGCTTCGAACACTGAAGCTTTCTTT

V: TRBV3-1/TRBV3-2
D: TRBD2
size: -
J: TRBJ2-3
CDR3: CASSQVAGVTDTQYF
DNA: TGTGCCAGCAGCCAAGTGGCGGGGGTAACAGATACGCAGTATTTT

V: TRBV19
D: -
size: once
J: TRBJ2-6
CDR3: CASIGVFSGANVLTF
DNA: TGTGCCAGTATAGGGGTGTTCTCTGGGGCCAACGTCCTGACTTTC

V: TRBV3-1/TRBV3-2
D: -
size: once
J: TRBJ1-1
CDR3: CASSLLETEAFF
DNA: TGTGCCAGCAGCCTACTTGAAACTGAAGCTTTCTTT

V: TRBV6-6
D: TRBD2
size: -
J: TRBJ2-2
CDR3: CASSRGGTGELFF
DNA: TGTGCCAGCAGCCGGGGGGGCACCGGGGAGCTGTTTTTT

V: TRBV6-2/TRBV6-3
D: TRBD1
size: -
J: TRBJ1-2
CDR3: CASSWRGPGSMGGYTF
DNA: TGTGCCAGCAGTTGGAGGGGGCCCGGCTCAATGGGTGGCTACACCTTC

V: TRBV4-2
D: -
size: -
J: TRBJ2-5
CDR3: CASSQELDNTQYF
DNA: TGTGCCAGCAGCCAAGAGTTAGATAATACCCAGTACTTC

V: TRBV5-8
D: -
size: -
J: TRBJ1-6
CDR3: CASSPSGTGSSPLHF
DNA: TGTGCCAGCAGCCCGTCGGGAACTGGATCCTCACCCCTCCACTTT

V: TRBV30
D: -
size: -
J: TRBJ2-1
CDR3: CAWSVGGRGSYNEQFF
DNA: TGTGCCTGGAGTGTTGGAGGGAGAGGGTCCTACAATGAGCAGTTCTTC

V: TRBV7-2
D: -
size: -
J: TRBJ2-5
CDR3: CASSPTSNQYF
DNA: TGTGCCAGCAGCCCCACTAGTAACCAGTACTTC

V: TRBV5-1
D: TRBD1
size: -
J: TRBJ1-1
CDR3: CASSLGMTTGGTEAFF
DNA: TGCGCCAGCAGCTTGGGGATGACAACAGGGGGGACTGAAGCTTTCTTT

V: TRBV10-3
D: -
size: few
J: TRBJ2-2
CDR3: CAISDGAGSSPGELFF
DNA: TGTGCCATCAGTGATGGGGCGGGATCGTCTCCCGGGGAGCTGTTTTTT